This T cell receptor beta chain was documented in a study of CD4+ T cells in melanoma. Sequencing was performed with immunoSEQ multiplex PCR; in TCRdb, only in-frame clones are kept and a portion is missing. In the table there are roughly 110,000 clones, about 90% of which are singletons. This clone has just a few counts. The CDR3 runs to 13 residues. The V end lost 3 bases, the J end lost 6 bases, and 8 bases lay between the germline ends. Germline V gene data show CDR1 as SGHNT and CDR2 as YENEEA. The chain couples TRBV11-3 to TRBJ2-2, with D unresolved. The TCR was taken from a human donor with melanoma. Sequencing was performed on peripheral blood. The CDR3 reads CASSFRDPGELFF. CDR3 nucleotide sequence: TGTGCCAGCAGCTTCAGAGATCCCGGGGAGCTGTTTTTT. Full variable domain (missing parts from reference TRBV11-3 and TRBJ2-2): EAGVVQSPRYKIIEKKQPVAFWCNPISGHNTLYWYLQNLGQGPELLIRYENEEAVDDSQLPKDRFSAERLKGVDSTLKIQPAELGDSAVYLCASSFRDPGELFFGEGSRLTVL.